Sequencing of this T cell receptor beta chain was carried out in a study of human CD8 memory T cell subsets. PBMC were drawn from healthy donors' buffy coats. Negative magnetic separation was used for the enrichment of total CD8+ T cells. RNA was obtained from duplicate vials of 150,000 sorted CD8+ T cells per subset. UMI-labeled 5' RACE was used, and it produced the TCR beta libraries. No DNA is given; TCRdb re-called the 5' RACE reads and lists each CDR3 protein once. In all, the sample yields more than 7,500 distinct CDR3 sequences. The sequencing input was CD8+ T cells from PBMCs. This sequence originates from a human donor in good health.

This CDR3 reads CASSDKGRDTGELFF. The chain carries TRBV25-1 and TRBJ2-2; TCRdb's D gene call, TRBD1, goes unchecked for lack of DNA. The V gene's germline CDR1 is MGHDK and CDR2 SYGVNS. The CDR3 has 15 residues.